This T cell receptor (beta chain) is from a study of early T cells in non-severe SARS-CoV-2 infection. As part of library construction, unique molecular identifiers were attached to individual cDNA molecules. TCRdb independently ran MiXCR on the 5' RACE reads; one entry per CDR3 protein. The table lists roughly 61,000 distinct CDR3 sequences, around 14% of them singletons. This clonotype occurred many times. The origin of this receptor is an adult who was a healthcare worker with PCR-confirmed SARS-CoV-2 infection or an uninfected control (not recorded which). The starting material was whole blood, obtained at baseline.

CDR3 loop: CASIWRETQYF. CDR3 bases: TGTGCCAGCATTTGGCGGGAGACCCAGTACTTC. V gene TRBV6-2 or TRBV6-3 combines with J gene TRBJ2-5; D call uncertain. This CDR3 region has 11 residues. Trimming took 7 bases from V and 5 from J, leaving 8 bases between them. The germline V gene has CDR1 MNHEY and CDR2 SVGEGT.